The 14 T cell receptor beta chains given below trace back to one sample, sequenced in a study of chemoradiotherapy in HPV16-positive cancers. Data came from immunoSEQ multiplex PCR; TCRdb stores just in-frame clones and leaves some out. The table has approximately 12,000 clones, 70% to 80% seen once. The specimen was collected from a patient who underwent chemoradiotherapy. The receptors here all came from a human donor with HPV-associated anogenital cancer.

This clone was observed a few times. The J gene is TRBJ1-1, the V gene TRBV5-1; 7 bases align to TRBD1. CDR1 is SGHRS, CDR2 YFSETQ, per germline. After removal of 0 bases from V and 7 bases from J, the junction contained 9 bases not matched to a gene. The length of the CDR3 is 15 residues. CDR3 in DNA: TGCGCCAGCAGCTTGGCATGGGACAGTGGTCATGAAGCTTTCTTT. It encodes CASSLAWDSGHEAFF.

This clone was seen just once. This chain links TRBV29-1 with TRBJ2-3, with D perhaps matching TRBD1 or TRBD2 (5 bases each). Per germline, CDR1 SQVTM and CDR2 ANQGSEA. V was shortened by 0 bases and J by 4 bases, with 11 bases between the two germline ends. There are 14 residues in the CDR3. CDR3 coding DNA: TGCAGCGTTGAAGAGGGGACCAATGCAGATACGCAGTATTTT. It is translated as CSVEEGTNADTQYF.

The chain joins TRBV30 to TRBJ1-2; D might be TRBD1 (6 bases). This CDR3 is 14 amino acids long. V shed 4 bases and J shed 5 bases, with 17 bases lying between them. Germline V gives CDR1 GTSNPN, CDR2 SVGIG (reference sequence). Here the CDR3 reads CAWTWGGTYYGYTF. In DNA form, the CDR3 reads TGTGCCTGGACCTGGGGGGGGACATATTATGGCTACACCTTC. The full variable domain, completed using reference TRBV30 and TRBJ1-2, is SQTIHQWPATLVQPVGSPLSLECTVEGTSNPNLYWYRQAAGRGLQLLFYSVGIGQISSEVPQNLSASRPQDRQFILSSKKLLLSDSGFYLCAWTWGGTYYGYTFGSGTRLTVV.

The rearrangement joins TRBV18 to TRBJ1-4; D is ambiguous. V was cut by 0 bases and J by 2 bases, with 7 bases left in between. This CDR3 region has 15 residues. In germline, CDR1 is KGHSH, CDR2 LQKENI. The CDR3 reads CASSPPRATNEKLFF. For the CDR3, the DNA is TGTGCCAGCTCACCACCAAGAGCGACTAATGAAAAACTGTTTTTT.

The chain employs TRBV5-1 and TRBJ1-4, with D unclear. The CDR3 consists of 15 residues. With 0 bases removed from V and 8 bases from J, the gap between germline ends came to 14 bases. Germline V gene lookup returns CDR1 SGHRS and CDR2 YFSETQ. CDR3 in DNA: TGCGCCAGCAGCTTGGTCTCGTCCACGCGGGAAAAACTGTTTTTT. Its protein product is CASSLVSSTREKLFF.

The chain recombines TRBV6-5 with TRBJ2-1, with a tentative D call TRBD2 (6 bases). CDR1 is MNHEY, CDR2 SVGAGI, per germline. This CDR3 has 15 amino acids. V was clipped by 2 bases and J by 0 bases, with 8 bases between them. CDR3 DNA: TGTGCCAGCAGTTACAGCGGGCCCTCCTACAATGAGCAGTTCTTC. Translation gives CASSYSGPSYNEQFF.

The CDR3 here is CASSLVATSGGQETQYF. The CDR3 DNA follows: TGTGCCAGCAGCTTAGTCGCGACTAGCGGGGGGCAAGAGACCCAGTACTTC. The rearrangement joins TRBV11-2 to TRBJ2-5; TRBD2 aligns across 13 bases. Germline values: CDR1 SGHAT, CDR2 FQNNGV. The CDR3 consists of 17 residues. With V trimmed by 1 base and J by 2 bases, 4 bases remained unmatched.

The rearrangement joins TRBV4-1 to TRBJ1-2; 9 bases are shared with TRBD1. This CDR3 has 16 residues. V gave up 5 bases and J gave up 4 bases; unmatched junction bases: 11. CDR1 is MGHRA, CDR2 YSYEKL, per germline. CDR3: CASSDPGTGYGYGYTF. CDR3 nucleotide sequence: TGCGCCAGCAGCGATCCGGGGACAGGGTATGGCTATGGCTACACCTTC.

The chain uses TRBV11-2 and TRBJ2-2; D possibly matches TRBD1 or TRBD2 (5 bases each). CDR3 size: 18 residues. Germline assignment: CDR1 SGHAT and CDR2 FQNNGV. Trimming took off 2 bases at V and 4 bases at J, with 20 bases between the two ends. Here the CDR3 reads CASSLRWGEGRVTGELFF. CDR3 coding DNA: TGTGCCAGCAGCTTAAGATGGGGAGAGGGGCGAGTCACCGGGGAGCTGTTTTTT. The whole variable domain, filled in from reference TRBV11-2 and TRBJ2-2, reads EAGVAQSPRYKIIEKRQSVAFWCNPISGHATLYWYQQILGQGPKLLIQFQNNGVVDDSQLPKDRFSAERLKGVDSTLKIQPAKLEDSAVYLCASSLRWGEGRVTGELFFGEGSRLTVL.

The chain carries TRBV6-5 and TRBJ2-7; D uncertain. CDR1 is MNHEY and CDR2 is SVGAGI in the germline V gene. Deletions cut 0 bases from V and 2 bases from J, with 11 bases between. The CDR3 covers 15 residues. CDR3 region: CASSYSAGRAYEQYF. In nucleotides, the CDR3 is TGTGCCAGCAGTTACTCGGCAGGTCGGGCCTACGAGCAGTACTTC.

The chain carries TRBV10-3 and TRBJ2-7, with D possibly TRBD2 on 7 matching bases. The CDR3 loop spans 14 amino acids. The germline V gene has CDR1 ENHRY and CDR2 SYGVKD. Between the trimmed V and J ends, which lost 4 bases and 2 bases, there was a span of 12 bases. The CDR3 loop reads CAISAAGAPYEQYF. CDR3 coding DNA: TGTGCCATCAGTGCTGCGGGGGCCCCCTACGAGCAGTACTTC.

The table lists this clone with a few counts. The chain employs TRBV19 and TRBJ1-5; 7 bases map to TRBD1. V lost 8 bases, J lost 5 bases, and 3 bases stayed unmatched. This CDR3 region has 12 residues. The germline V gene has CDR1 LNHDA and CDR2 SQIVND (reference sequence). This CDR3 reads CASGDSYQPQHF. CDR3 DNA sequence: TGTGCCAGTGGGGACAGCTATCAGCCCCAGCATTTT.

The V and J genes are TRBV4-1 and TRBJ1-4, with unresolved D. From germline, CDR1 is MGHRA and CDR2 YSYEKL. V was cut by 4 bases and J by 1 base, with 13 bases left in between. The CDR3 runs 16 residues. CDR3 in amino acids: CASSRVVHLTNEKLFF. The CDR3 DNA reads TGCGCCAGCAGCCGAGTGGTACACCTAACTAATGAAAAACTGTTTTTT.

The chain joins TRBV7-6 to TRBJ2-3, with 9 positions matching TRBD1. The CDR3 is made up of 16 amino acids. J was trimmed by 1 base and V by 5 bases; bases with no gene match: 7. Germline values: CDR1 SGHVS, CDR2 FNYEAQ. The DNA for the CDR3 is TGTGCCAGCAGCCGCCGGACAGGGGTCGGCACAGATACGCAGTATTTT. Its translation is CASSRRTGVGTDTQYF. The full variable domain, in which reference TRBV7-6 and TRBJ2-3 provide the parts outside the CDR3, is GAGVSQSPRYKVTKRGQDVALRCDPISGHVSLYWYRQALGQGPEFLTYFNYEAQQDKSGLPNDRFSAERPEGSISTLTIQRTEQRDSAMYRCASSRRTGVGTDTQYFGPGTRLTVL.